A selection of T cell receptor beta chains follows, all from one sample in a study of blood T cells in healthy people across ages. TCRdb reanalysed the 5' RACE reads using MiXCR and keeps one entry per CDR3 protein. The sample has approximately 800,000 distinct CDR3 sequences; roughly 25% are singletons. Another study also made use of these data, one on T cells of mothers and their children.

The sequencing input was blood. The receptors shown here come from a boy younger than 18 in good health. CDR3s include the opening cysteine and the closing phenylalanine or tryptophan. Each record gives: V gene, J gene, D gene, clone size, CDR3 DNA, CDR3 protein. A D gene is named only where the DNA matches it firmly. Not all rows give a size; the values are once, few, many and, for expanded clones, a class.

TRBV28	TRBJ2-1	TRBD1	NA	TGTGCCAGCAGTCCAACAAGGACAGGCGGCTATGAGCAGTTCTTC	CASSPTRTGGYEQFF
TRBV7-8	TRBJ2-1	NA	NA	TGTGCCAGCAGACTAAAGGGGGGTGAGTCCTACAATGAGCAGTTCTTC	CASRLKGGESYNEQFF
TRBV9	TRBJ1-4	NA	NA	TGTGCCAGCAGCGTAAGTGCGGAAGCGAATGAAAAACTGCTTTTT	CASSVSAEANEKLLF
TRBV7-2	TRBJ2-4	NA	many	TGTGCCAGCAGCCTAGGGGGGACCAAAAACATTCAGTACTTC	CASSLGGTKNIQYF
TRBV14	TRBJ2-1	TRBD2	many	TGTGCCAGCTACTTCCCTGGGACTAGCGGGGGGGCCTGGAAATACAATGAGCAGTTCTTC	CASYFPGTSGGAWKYNEQFF
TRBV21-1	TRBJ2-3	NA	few	TGTGCCAGCAGCAAGTCAGACAGGGGGCGGACAGATACGCAGTATTTT	CASSKSDRGRTDTQYF
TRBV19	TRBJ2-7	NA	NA	TGTGCCAGTAGTATATCTCCAGGGGGGAGCTCCTACGAGCAGTACTTC	CASSISPGGSSYEQYF
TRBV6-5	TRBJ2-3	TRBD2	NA	TGTGCCAGCAGTCGGACTAGCCGTTCCACAGATACGCAGTATTTT	CASSRTSRSTDTQYF
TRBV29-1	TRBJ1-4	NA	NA	TGCAGCGTTGACCTCCGGGGAAGTAATGAAAAACTGTTTTTT	CSVDLRGSNEKLFF
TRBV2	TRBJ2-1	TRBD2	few	TGTGCCAGCAGCCCGGGACTAGCGGGGGGATCCTACAATGAGCAGTTCTTC	CASSPGLAGGSYNEQFF
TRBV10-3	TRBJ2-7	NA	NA	TGTGCCATCAGTGAGGGGCCCTTCCACTCCTACGAGCAGTACTTC	CAISEGPFHSYEQYF
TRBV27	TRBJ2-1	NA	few	TGTGCCAGCAGCCTTTCCCTTTCTAGCAATGAGCAGTTCTTC	CASSLSLSSNEQFF
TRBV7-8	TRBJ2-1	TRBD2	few	TGTGCCAGCAGCTCTGATCTAGCGGGGGCCGACTACAATGAGCAGTTCTTC	CASSSDLAGADYNEQFF
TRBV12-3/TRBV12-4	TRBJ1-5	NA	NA	TGTGCCAGCAGTGGGGGTCCCCCTAGCAATCAGCCCCAGCATTTT	CASSGGPPSNQPQHF
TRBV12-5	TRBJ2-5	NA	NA	TGTGCTGAACGATCTCGGGGGTGGGAGACCCAGTACTTC	CAERSRGWETQYF
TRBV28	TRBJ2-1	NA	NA	TGTGCCAGCAGTCCATCGGACACAAACAATGAGCAGTTCTTC	CASSPSDTNNEQFF
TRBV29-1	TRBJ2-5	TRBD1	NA	TGCAGCGTTCGACAGGGGCGAGAGACCCAGTACTTC	CSVRQGRETQYF
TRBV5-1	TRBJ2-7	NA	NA	TGCGCCAGCAGCGGGGGGACTTCTAGCTCCTACGAGCAGTACTTC	CASSGGTSSSYEQYF
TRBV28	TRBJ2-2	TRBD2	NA	TGTGCCAGCAGCCCTAGCGGGGGGCAGAACACCAGGGGGCTGTTTTTT	CASSPSGGQNTRGLFF
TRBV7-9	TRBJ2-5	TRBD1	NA	TGTGCCAGCAGCTTAGTGACAGGGGGAGAGGAGACCCAGTACTTC	CASSLVTGGEETQYF
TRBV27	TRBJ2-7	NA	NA	TGTGCCAGCAGTTTGTACCGGGACTCCTACGAGCAGTACTTC	CASSLYRDSYEQYF
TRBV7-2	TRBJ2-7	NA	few	TGTGCCAGCAGCTTAAGACTCCTCTACGAGCAGTACTTC	CASSLRLLYEQYF
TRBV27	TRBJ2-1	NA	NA	TGTGCCAGCAGTCCAGTTTCTACAGACTACAATGAGCAGTTCTTC	CASSPVSTDYNEQFF
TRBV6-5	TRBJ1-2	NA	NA	TGTGCCAGCAGTAGAACAGCTTATGGCTACACCTTC	CASSRTAYGYTF
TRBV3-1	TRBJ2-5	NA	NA	TGTGCCAGCAGCCAAGTGAACGGACGGTTCCAAGAGACCCAGTACTTC	CASSQVNGRFQETQYF
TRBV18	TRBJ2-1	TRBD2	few	TGTGCCAGCTCCCCTGCATTCGGGGAGGGTCGGTACAATGAGCAGTTCTTC	CASSPAFGEGRYNEQFF
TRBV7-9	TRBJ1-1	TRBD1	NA	TGTGCCAGCAGCTTAGAGTTGGGCTCGACAGGGGGAGCTTTCTTT	CASSLELGSTGGAFF
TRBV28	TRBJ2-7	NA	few	TGTGCCAGCAGTTTATTTGGGACAACTTACGAGCAGTACTTC	CASSLFGTTYEQYF
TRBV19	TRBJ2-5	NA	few	TGTGCCAGTAGCTCCCTAGTCGAACCACCAGAGACCCAGTACTTC	CASSSLVEPPETQYF
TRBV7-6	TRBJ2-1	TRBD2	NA	TGTGCCAGCAGCCCGGGACTAGCGGGAGAGATCTCCTACAATGAGCAGTTCTTC	CASSPGLAGEISYNEQFF
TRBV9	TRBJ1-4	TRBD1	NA	TGTGCCAGCAGCGAGAGGGGGCTTGATGAAAAACTGTTTTTT	CASSERGLDEKLFF
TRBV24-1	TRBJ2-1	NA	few	TGTGCCACCAGTGACCCCACTAGCAAGGGCTACAATGAGCAGTTCTTC	CATSDPTSKGYNEQFF
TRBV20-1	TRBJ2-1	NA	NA	TGCAGTGCACCGACAGGACTAAACAATGAGCAGTTCTTC	CSAPTGLNNEQFF
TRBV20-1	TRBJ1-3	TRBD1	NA	TGCAGTGCTAGAGGGGGACAGCTTTCTGGAAACACCATATATTTT	CSARGGQLSGNTIYF
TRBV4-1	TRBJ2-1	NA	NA	TGCGCCAGCAGCCAAGAAGGGGGGGTTACCATTAGTGAGCAGTTCTTC	CASSQEGGVTISEQFF
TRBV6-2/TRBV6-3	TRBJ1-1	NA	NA	TGTGCCAGCAGAGCTTACCGGGTCGCGAACACTGAAGCTTTCTTT	CASRAYRVANTEAFF
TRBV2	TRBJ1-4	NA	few	TGTGCCAGCAGTGAACCTCGGGACTCAGCAACTAATGAAAAACTGTTTTTT	CASSEPRDSATNEKLFF
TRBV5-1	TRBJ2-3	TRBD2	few	TGCGCCAGCAGCTTGGGACCCGGGAGGACAGATACGCAGTATTTT	CASSLGPGRTDTQYF
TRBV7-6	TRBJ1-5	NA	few	TGTGCCAGCAGCTTAGGCTTCGCGGGAGACGGGTATAGCAATCAGCCCCAGCATTTT	CASSLGFAGDGYSNQPQHF
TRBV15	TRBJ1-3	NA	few	TGTGCCACCAGGATCTTCTCTGGAAACACCATATATTTT	CATRIFSGNTIYF
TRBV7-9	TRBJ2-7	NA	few	TGTGCCAGCAGCTTAGGTAGCAGCTTCGAGCAGTACTTC	CASSLGSSFEQYF
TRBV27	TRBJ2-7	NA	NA	TGTGCCAGCAGTTTCTCAGGCATTACCTACGAGCAGTACTTC	CASSFSGITYEQYF
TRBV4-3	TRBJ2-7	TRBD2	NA	TGCGCCAGCAGCCAAGATCCCCCTAGCGGGAGAATCTCCTACGAGCAGTACTTC	CASSQDPPSGRISYEQYF
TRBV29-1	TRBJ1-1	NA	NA	TGCAGCGTTCGGGGGACGAACACTGAAGCTTTCTTT	CSVRGTNTEAFF
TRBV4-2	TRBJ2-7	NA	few	TGTGCCAGCAGCCGCAACGCGGGGCAAGGGGCCGAGCAGTACTTC	CASSRNAGQGAEQYF
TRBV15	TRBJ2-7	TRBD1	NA	TGCGCCACCAGCGACTCAGGGGGCCCCTACGAGCAGTACTTC	CATSDSGGPYEQYF
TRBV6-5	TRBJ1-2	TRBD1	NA	TGTGCCAGCAGCCAGGGACAGACTCGGGGCTACACCTTC	CASSQGQTRGYTF
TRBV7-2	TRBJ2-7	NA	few	TGTGCCAGCAGCCCGGGACCGCAGTACGAGCAGTACTTC	CASSPGPQYEQYF
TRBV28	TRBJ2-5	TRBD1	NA	TGTGCCAGCAGTTTAGGGGACAGGGTGGTGGGAAAGACCCAGTACTTC	CASSLGDRVVGKTQYF
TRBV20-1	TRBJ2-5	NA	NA	TGCAGTGCTAGTATTCCGGGCGATACCCAGTACTTC	CSASIPGDTQYF
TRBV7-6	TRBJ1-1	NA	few	TGTGCCAGCAGCTTTTTATTGGAAACTGAAGCTTTCTTT	CASSFLLETEAFF
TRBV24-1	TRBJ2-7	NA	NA	TGTGCCACCAGTGAGGGAGGACAGCCCTACGAGCAGTACTTC	CATSEGGQPYEQYF
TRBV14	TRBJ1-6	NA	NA	TGTGCCAGCAGCCAAGCAATCAAGAGCTCCTATAATTCACCCCTCCACTTT	CASSQAIKSSYNSPLHF
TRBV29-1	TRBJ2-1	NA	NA	TGCAGCGCCGTGACGAGATACAATGAGCAGTTCTTC	CSAVTRYNEQFF
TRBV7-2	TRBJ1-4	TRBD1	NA	TGTGCCAGCAGCTTATTCGGGACAGGGGGCGAAAAACTGTTTTTT	CASSLFGTGGEKLFF